This T cell receptor (beta chain) came from a study of blood T cell repertoires in COVID-19. Study-level background: Collection of acute and convalescent COVID-19 samples took place in the United States, Italy and Spain. The cDNA or gDNA used as material had been derived from T cells, B-cell-depleted T cells, or PBMCs.

CDR1 and CDR2 (germline): SGHDT, YYEEEE. This CDR3 has 12 residues. Trimming removed 4 bases from V and 13 bases from J, with 18 bases in between. This clone was observed once. Profiling relied on immunoSEQ multiplex PCR, and the TCRdb table lists in-frame clones only, not all of them. The data hold more than 250,000 clones, with 88% observed a single time. The J gene is TRBJ2-7, the V gene TRBV5-6; D not resolved. The sample comprised PBMCs or T cells enriched from blood (not recorded which). This TCR was recovered from a woman aged 40 to 55 with acute COVID-19. The CDR3 is CASSTDKTYSYV. The CDR3 bases are TGTGCCAGCAGCACCGACAAGACATATTCTTACGTC.